This is a list of T cell receptor beta chains from one sample in a study of control samples from healthy donors and cancer patients. Assay: immunoSEQ multiplex PCR; the TCRdb copy retains only in-frame clones and omits some. The profile shows about 70,000 clones, 84% of them singletons. Sequenced material: blood. These TCRs come from a man aged 45-65 years in good health. CDR3s include the opening cysteine and the closing phenylalanine or tryptophan. The order of the fields is V gene, clone size, D gene, CDR3 length, J gene, CDR3 protein, CDR3 DNA. D genes are given only for firm matches. Size is stated for part of the rows, as once, few or many counts, or as a class when the clone is expanded.

TRBV3-1/TRBV3-2,.,.,13,TRBJ2-6,CASSMWGANVLTF,TGTGCCAGCTCTATGTGGGGGGCCAACGTCCTGACTTTC
TRBV4-3,few,TRBD2,16,TRBJ2-2,CASSPGSGGPTGELFF,TGCGCCAGCAGCCCCGGTTCGGGAGGTCCCACCGGGGAGCTGTTTTTT
TRBV5-6,once,.,15,TRBJ1-6,CASSPVGGLNSPLHF,TGTGCCAGCAGCCCCGTGGGGGGGCTGAATTCACCCCTCCACTTT
TRBV28,.,TRBD1,15,TRBJ1-5,CASRPGTASNQPQHF,TGTGCCAGCAGGCCTGGGACAGCTAGCAATCAGCCCCAGCATTTT
TRBV5-5,few,.,12,TRBJ1-5,CASSSGNQPQHF,TGTGCCAGCAGCTCGGGCAATCAGCCCCAGCATTTT
TRBV6-5,once,.,16,TRBJ2-3,CASSYSPSLSTDTQYF,TGTGCCAGCAGTTACTCGCCATCCCTTAGCACAGATACGCAGTATTTT
TRBV27,.,.,13,TRBJ1-5,CASRDSSNQPQHF,TGTGCCAGCAGGGACAGTAGCAATCAGCCCCAGCATTTT
TRBV7-9,few,TRBD2,16,TRBJ2-2,CASSTSGRGNTGELFF,TGTGCCAGCAGCACGAGCGGGAGGGGTAATACCGGGGAGCTGTTTTTT
TRBV7-2,.,.,16,TRBJ1-6,CASSLVEPYAGSPLHF,TGTGCCAGCAGCTTAGTAGAGCCCTATGCGGGGTCACCCCTCCACTTT
TRBV5-1,.,TRBD1,15,TRBJ1-1,CASSLEGGRNTEAFF,TGCGCCAGCAGCTTAGAAGGGGGCAGGAACACTGAAGCTTTCTTT
TRBV10-3,.,.,14,TRBJ2-3,CAIITLRSTDTQYF,TGTGCCATCATCACATTAAGAAGCACAGATACGCAGTATTTT
TRBV10-3,.,.,14,TRBJ2-2,CAISGSLSAGELFF,TGTGCCATCAGCGGTAGTTTGTCCGCCGGGGAGCTGTTTTTT
TRBV6-2/TRBV6-3,.,.,13,TRBJ2-3,CASSIPRTDTQYF,TGTGCCAGCAGTATCCCGAGGACAGATACGCAGTATTTT
TRBV6-4,.,TRBD2,14,TRBJ2-7,CASYSSGPSGEQYF,TGTGCCAGCTACTCTAGCGGGCCCTCGGGGGAGCAGTACTTC
TRBV19,once,TRBD1,14,TRBJ1-2,CASSTQQGMGGYTF,TGTGCCAGTAGTACCCAACAGGGGATGGGGGGCTACACCTTC
TRBV7-7,.,.,13,TRBJ2-2,CASSHQGSGELFF,TGTGCCAGCAGCCATCAGGGGTCCGGGGAGCTGTTTTTT
TRBV12-3/TRBV12-4,once,TRBD1,13,TRBJ2-7,CASSFRPGQGGDF,TGTGCCAGCAGTTTTCGGCCGGGACAGGGAGGAGACTTC
TRBV3-1/TRBV3-2,.,.,15,TRBJ1-1,CASSQASGVGTEAFF,TGTGCCAGCAGCCAAGCTTCAGGTGTGGGCACTGAAGCTTTCTTT
TRBV6-2/TRBV6-3,.,TRBD2,15,TRBJ2-5,CASSTLVAGVGTQYF,TGTGCCAGCAGTACACTGGTAGCGGGAGTGGGGACCCAGTACTTC
TRBV11-3,.,TRBD1,13,TRBJ2-7,CASSLGTGYEQYF,TGTGCCAGCAGCTTAGGGACAGGATACGAGCAGTACTTC
TRBV30,once,.,12,TRBJ2-1,CADSPLYNEQFF,TGTGCCGACTCTCCCCTATACAATGAGCAGTTCTTC
TRBV7-2,.,.,11,TRBJ2-3,CASSLDSTQYF,TGTGCCAGCAGCTTAGATAGCACGCAGTATTTT
TRBV30,once,TRBD1,16,TRBJ1-4,CAWSTARTGGGGKLFF,TGTGCCTGGAGTACGGCGCGGACAGGGGGGGGTGGAAAACTGTTTTTT
TRBV28,.,TRBD1,15,TRBJ1-5,CASSPRQGNNQPQHF,TGTGCCAGCAGTCCCCGACAGGGGAACAATCAGCCCCAGCATTTT
TRBV6-5,few,.,15,TRBJ1-2,CASSYSLQGIEGYTF,TGTGCCAGCAGTTACTCACTCCAGGGGATCGAGGGCTACACCTTC
TRBV4-3,.,.,15,TRBJ2-7,CASSQGETVLREQYF,TGCGCCAGCAGCCAAGGAGAGACAGTTCTACGAGAGCAGTACTTC
TRBV5-4,.,TRBD2,14,TRBJ2-5,CASFQGGREETQYF,TGTGCCAGCTTTCAGGGCGGGAGAGAAGAGACCCAGTACTTC
TRBV6-2/TRBV6-3,.,TRBD1,15,TRBJ1-6,CASSYRGLRNSPLHF,TGTGCCAGCAGTTACAGGGGGCTGAGGAATTCACCCCTCCACTTT
TRBV6-4,.,TRBD1,14,TRBJ2-3,CASSSTGETDTQYF,TGTGCCAGCAGTTCAACAGGGGAGACGGATACGCAGTATTTT
TRBV6-1,.,TRBD2,15,TRBJ2-2,CASSQAGGRTGELFF,TGTGCCAGCAGTCAAGCGGGAGGCAGGACCGGGGAGCTGTTTTTT
TRBV6-6,.,.,12,TRBJ2-1,CASSYSGDGGLF,TGTGCCAGCAGTTACTCTGGGGACGGGGGGCTCTTC